The 9 T cell receptor beta chains in this list originate from one sample, sequenced in a study of blood T cell repertoires in COVID-19. TCRdb's copy holds only in-frame clones and misses some; the assay was immunoSEQ multiplex PCR. The sample contains 160,000 or so clones, around four fifths of which appear only once. Sequencing input: peripheral blood. These receptor sequences come from a human donor in a cohort sampled during active COVID-19.

This chain uses TRBV2 with TRBJ2-1, with D maybe TRBD2 (5 bases). The CDR3 consists of 14 residues. Germline assignment: CDR1 SNHLY and CDR2 FYNNEI. V gave up 1 base and J gave up 5 bases, with 9 bases separating them. The CDR3 loop reads CASSEGRGNNEQFF. The CDR3 DNA sequence: TGTGCCAGCAGTGAAGGGCGAGGGAACAATGAGCAGTTCTTC.

The J gene is TRBJ2-2, the V gene TRBV7-2, with D perhaps TRBD2 (7 bases). The CDR3 covers 14 residues. Per germline, CDR1 SGHTA and CDR2 FQGNSA. Trimming cost V 6 bases and J 3 bases, with 11 bases left between them. The CDR3 coding sequence is TGTGCCAGCAGTCAAGGGGGGGACACCGGGGAGCTGTTTTTT. Protein product: CASSQGGDTGELFF.

This rearrangement joins TRBV27 to TRBJ1-5; D uncertain. The CDR3 consists of 13 residues. The V end was cut by 6 bases, the J end by 5 bases, with 11 bases between. From germline, CDR1 is MNHEY and CDR2 SMNVEV (reference sequence). The CDR3 coding sequence is TGTGCCAGCAGCCTTAGCCGTTATCAGCCCCAGCATTTT. Protein: CASSLSRYQPQHF.

This chain connects TRBV6-5 to TRBJ2-1; 7 positions agree with TRBD2. This CDR3 has 14 residues. The germline V gene encodes CDR1 MNHEY and CDR2 SVGAGI. V gave up 6 bases and J gave up 5 bases; unmatched junction bases: 7. The chain's CDR3 is CASRRSLADNEQFF. CDR3 DNA sequence: TGTGCCAGCAGGCGGAGCCTAGCGGACAATGAGCAGTTCTTC.

CDR3 in amino acids: CASSPSGTGGRETQYF. CDR3 nucleotide sequence: TGTGCCAGCAGCCCTTCCGGGACAGGGGGTAGAGAGACCCAGTACTTC. This chain links TRBV7-2 with TRBJ2-5; 11 bases align to TRBD1. The CDR3 is made up of 16 amino acids. Losses at the gene ends were 5 bases for V and 4 bases for J; bases not matched to a gene: 9. CDR1 is SGHTA and CDR2 is FQGNSA in the germline V gene.

J is TRBJ2-5 and V is TRBV7-3; a weak D match, TRBD2 (6 bases). This CDR3 is 18 amino acids long. V shed 1 base and J shed 6 bases, with 24 bases lying between them. Germline-derived CDR1 and CDR2 are SGHTA and FQGTGA. The chain's CDR3 is CASSLKVARSGGGKTQYF. In nucleotides, the CDR3 is TGTGCCAGCAGCTTAAAAGTGGCGCGAAGCGGAGGAGGGAAGACCCAGTACTTC.

This clone was seen a single time. The chain carries TRBV7-9 and TRBJ2-5; the match to TRBD2 covers 13 bases. This CDR3 has 14 residues. CDR1 and CDR2 (germline): SEHNR, FQNEAQ (reference sequence). The ends lost 4 bases at V and 5 bases at J; junction bases unmatched: 1. CDR3 loop: CASSSLAGGETQYF. CDR3 bases: TGTGCCAGCAGCTCACTAGCGGGGGGGGAGACCCAGTACTTC.

The chain carries TRBV5-1 and TRBJ1-2; 8 positions agree with TRBD1. J gave up 0 bases and V 5 bases, and 9 bases lay outside the gene matches. The germline V gene has CDR1 SGHRS and CDR2 YFSETQ. The CDR3 length is 16 residues. CDR3 coding DNA: TGCGCCAGCAGTCTGGACAGGGCTCTTGCTAACTATGGCTACACCTTC. This sequence encodes CASSLDRALANYGYTF. Full variable domain (remainder filled in from reference TRBV5-1 and TRBJ1-2): KAGVTQTPRYLIKTRGQQVTLSCSPISGHRSVSWYQQTPGQGLQFLFEYFSETQRNKGNFPGRFSGRQFSNSRSEMNVSTLELGDSALYLCASSLDRALANYGYTFGSGTRLTVV.

The chain combines TRBV6-5 with TRBJ1-1; 7 nucleotides align to TRBD1. The length of the CDR3 is 14 residues. CDR1 and CDR2 from the germline V gene are MNHEY and SVGAGI. V lost 7 bases, J lost 0 bases, and 5 bases stayed unmatched. This CDR3 reads CASKRQGLNTEAFF. The DNA of the CDR3 is TGTGCCAGCAAACGACAGGGCTTGAACACTGAAGCTTTCTTT.